This TCR beta chain was observed in a study of T cells in Graves' hyperthyroidism and ophthalmopathy. General study points: In validation, the model predicted ophthalmopathy. These predictions came a median approximately 6.5 months before onset. Expanded thyroid clonotypes (above 0.001) were mostly also found in blood.

Authors of the study amplified TCR beta CDR3 regions from RNA transcripts. The HTBI primer set was used in a first-round RT-PCR of the TCR CDR3. TCRdb reanalysed the multiplex PCR reads using MiXCR and keeps one entry per CDR3 protein. Among a few hundred thousand distinct CDR3 sequences listed, 14% to 15% were seen once. This clonotype was seen just once. What it binds is not known. A junction boundary mismatches the germline segment, possibly from a read error. The CDR3 runs to 13 residues. Germline lookup yields CDR1 KGHDR and CDR2 SFDVKD. J is TRBJ2-1 and V is TRBV24-1, with 7 nucleotides matching TRBD1. The sample taken for sequencing was blood. This TCR came from a woman aged 25 to 39 with Graves' hyperthyroidism. The CDR3 DNA is TGTGCCACGCAGGGGGAAGACTACAATGGGCAGTTCTTC. This codes for CATQGEDYNGQFF.